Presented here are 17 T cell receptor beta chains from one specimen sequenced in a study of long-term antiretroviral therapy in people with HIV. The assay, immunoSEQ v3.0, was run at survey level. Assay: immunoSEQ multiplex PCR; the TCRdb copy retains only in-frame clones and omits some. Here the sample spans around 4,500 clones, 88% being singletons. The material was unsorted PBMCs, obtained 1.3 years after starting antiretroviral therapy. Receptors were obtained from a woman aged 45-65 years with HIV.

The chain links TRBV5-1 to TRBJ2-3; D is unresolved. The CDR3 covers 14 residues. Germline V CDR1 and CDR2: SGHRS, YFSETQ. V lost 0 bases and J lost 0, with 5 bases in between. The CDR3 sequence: CASSLVESTDTQYF. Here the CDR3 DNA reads TGCGCCAGCAGCTTGGTAGAAAGCACAGATACGCAGTATTTT.

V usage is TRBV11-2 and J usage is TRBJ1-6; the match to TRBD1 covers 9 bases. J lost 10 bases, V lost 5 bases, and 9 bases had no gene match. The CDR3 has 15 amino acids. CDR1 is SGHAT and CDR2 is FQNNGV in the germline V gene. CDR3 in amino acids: CASSSGTGNRSPLHF. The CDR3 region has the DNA TGTGCCAGCAGCAGCGGGACAGGGAATAGGTCACCCCTCCACTTT. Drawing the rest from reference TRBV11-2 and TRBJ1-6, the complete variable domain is EAGVAQSPRYKIIEKRQSVAFWCNPISGHATLYWYQQILGQGPKLLIQFQNNGVVDDSQLPKDRFSAERLKGVDSTLKIQPAKLEDSAVYLCASSSGTGNRSPLHFGNGTRLTVT.

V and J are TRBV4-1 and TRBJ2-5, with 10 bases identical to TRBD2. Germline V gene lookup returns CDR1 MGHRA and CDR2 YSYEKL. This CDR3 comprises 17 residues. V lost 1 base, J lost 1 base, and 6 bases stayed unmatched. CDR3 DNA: TGCGCCAGCAGCCAAGCCCCCCAGCGGGGGGGCCAAGAGACCCAGTACTTC. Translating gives CASSQAPQRGGQETQYF.

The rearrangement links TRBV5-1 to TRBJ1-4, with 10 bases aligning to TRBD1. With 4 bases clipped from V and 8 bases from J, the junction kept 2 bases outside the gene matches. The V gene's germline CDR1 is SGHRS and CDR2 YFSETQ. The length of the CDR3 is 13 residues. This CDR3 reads CASSGDRGEKLFF. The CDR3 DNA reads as TGCGCCAGCAGCGGGGACAGGGGCGAAAAACTGTTTTTT.

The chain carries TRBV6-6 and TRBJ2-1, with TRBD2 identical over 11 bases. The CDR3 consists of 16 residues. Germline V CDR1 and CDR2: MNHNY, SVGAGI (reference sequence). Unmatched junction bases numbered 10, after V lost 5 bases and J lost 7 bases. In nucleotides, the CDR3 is TGTGCCAGCAGTCCCCCGGGTAGCGGGGGGGCGAATGAGCAGTTCTTC. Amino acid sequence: CASSPPGSGGANEQFF.

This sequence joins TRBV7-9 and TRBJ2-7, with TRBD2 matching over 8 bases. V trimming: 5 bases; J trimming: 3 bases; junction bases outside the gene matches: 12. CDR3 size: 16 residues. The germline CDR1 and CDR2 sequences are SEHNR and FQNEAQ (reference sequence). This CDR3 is CASSISGTSIFYEQYF. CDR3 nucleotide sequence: TGTGCCAGCAGCATATCCGGGACTAGTATTTTCTACGAGCAGTACTTC. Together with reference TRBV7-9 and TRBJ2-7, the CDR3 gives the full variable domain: DTGVSQNPRHKITKRGQNVTFRCDPISEHNRLYWYRQTLGQGPEFLTYFQNEAQLEKSRLLSDRFSAERPKGSFSTLEIQRTEQGDSAMYLCASSISGTSIFYEQYFGPGTRLTVT.

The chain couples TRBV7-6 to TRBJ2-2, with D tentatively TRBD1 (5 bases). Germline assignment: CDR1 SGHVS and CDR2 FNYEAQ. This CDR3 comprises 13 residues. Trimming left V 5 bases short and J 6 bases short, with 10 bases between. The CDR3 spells CASSPRTPGELFF. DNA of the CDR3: TGTGCCAGCAGCCCTCGGACACCCGGGGAGCTGTTTTTT.

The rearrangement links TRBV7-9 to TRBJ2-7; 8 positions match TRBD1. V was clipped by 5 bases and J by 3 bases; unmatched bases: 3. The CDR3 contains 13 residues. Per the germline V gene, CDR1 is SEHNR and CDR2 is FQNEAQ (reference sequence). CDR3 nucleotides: TGTGCCAGCAGCAGGACAGGGATCTACGAGCAGTACGTC. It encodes CASSRTGIYEQYV.

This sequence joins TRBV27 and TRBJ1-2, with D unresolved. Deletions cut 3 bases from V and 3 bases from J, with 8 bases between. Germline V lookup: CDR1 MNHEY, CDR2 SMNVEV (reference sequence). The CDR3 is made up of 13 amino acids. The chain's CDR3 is CASSLGLYYGYTF. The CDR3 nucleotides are TGTGCCAGCAGTTTGGGTCTATACTATGGCTACACCTTC.

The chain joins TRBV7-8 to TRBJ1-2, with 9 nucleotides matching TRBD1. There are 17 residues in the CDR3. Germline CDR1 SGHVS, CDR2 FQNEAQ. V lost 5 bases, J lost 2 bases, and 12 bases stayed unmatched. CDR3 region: CASSPRDRVVSNYGYTF. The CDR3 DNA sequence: TGTGCCAGCAGCCCCCGGGACAGGGTCGTGAGCAACTATGGCTACACCTTC. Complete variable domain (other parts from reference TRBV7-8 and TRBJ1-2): GAGVSQSPRYKVAKRGQDVALRCDPISGHVSLFWYQQALGQGPEFLTYFQNEAQLDKSGLPSDRFFAERPEGSVSTLKIQRTQQEDSAVYLCASSPRDRVVSNYGYTFGSGTRLTVV.

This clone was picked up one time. The CDR3 region is CASSPSTAGGTDTQYF. The CDR3 bases are TGTGCCAGCTCACCATCTACTGCGGGGGGTACAGATACGCAGTATTTT. This chain uses TRBV18 with TRBJ2-3, with TRBD2 matching 8 bases. This CDR3 is built from 16 residues. Looked up from germline, CDR1 is KGHSH and CDR2 is LQKENI. With 2 bases clipped from V and 3 bases from J, the junction kept 7 bases outside the gene matches.

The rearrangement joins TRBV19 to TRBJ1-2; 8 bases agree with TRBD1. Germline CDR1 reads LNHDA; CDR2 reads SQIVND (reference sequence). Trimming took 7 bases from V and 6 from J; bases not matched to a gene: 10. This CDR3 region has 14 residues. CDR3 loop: CASNSLTGADGYTF. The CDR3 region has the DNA TGTGCCAGTAACTCCTTGACAGGGGCGGATGGCTACACCTTC.

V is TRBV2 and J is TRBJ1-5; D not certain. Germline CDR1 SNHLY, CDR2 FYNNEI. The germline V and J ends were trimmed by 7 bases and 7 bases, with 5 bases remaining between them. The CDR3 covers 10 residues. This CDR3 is CASTEQPQHF. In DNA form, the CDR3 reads TGTGCCAGCACCGAACAGCCCCAGCATTTT.

The CDR3 DNA follows: TGTGCCAGTAGGCTGTCGGTCTATGGCTACACCTTC. This translates into CASRLSVYGYTF. The chain joins TRBV19 to TRBJ1-2; D unresolved. CDR1 and CDR2 (germline): LNHDA, SQIVND (reference sequence). Trimming took 6 bases from V and 4 from J, leaving 9 bases between them. The CDR3 is made up of 12 amino acids.

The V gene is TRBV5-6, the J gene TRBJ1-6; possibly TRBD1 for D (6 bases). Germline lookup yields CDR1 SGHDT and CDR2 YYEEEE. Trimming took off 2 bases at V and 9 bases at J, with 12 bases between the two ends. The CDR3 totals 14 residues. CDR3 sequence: CASSFRGLSSPLHF. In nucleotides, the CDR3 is TGTGCCAGCAGCTTTAGGGGGTTAAGTTCACCCCTCCACTTT. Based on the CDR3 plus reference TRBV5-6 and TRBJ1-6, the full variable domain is DAGVTQSPTHLIKTRGQQVTLRCSPKSGHDTVSWYQQALGQGPQFIFQYYEEEERQRGNFPDRFSGHQFPNYSSELNVNALLLGDSALYLCASSFRGLSSPLHFGNGTRLTVT.

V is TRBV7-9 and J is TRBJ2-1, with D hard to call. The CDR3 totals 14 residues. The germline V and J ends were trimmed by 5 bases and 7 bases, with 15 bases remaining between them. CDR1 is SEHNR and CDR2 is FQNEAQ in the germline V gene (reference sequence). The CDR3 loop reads CASSPYSTSNEQFF. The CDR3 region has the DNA TGTGCCAGCAGCCCTTATTCTACATCGAATGAGCAGTTCTTC.

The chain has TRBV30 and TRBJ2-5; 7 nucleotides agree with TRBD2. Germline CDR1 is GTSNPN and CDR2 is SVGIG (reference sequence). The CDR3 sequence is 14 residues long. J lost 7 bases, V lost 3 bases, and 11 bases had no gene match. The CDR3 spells CAWRLTGTTGTQYF. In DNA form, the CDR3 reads TGTGCCTGGAGATTAACGGGGACTACAGGGACCCAGTACTTC.